What follows are 19 T cell receptor beta chains derived from one specimen sequenced in a study of cytomegalovirus exposure and HLA in healthy donors (dated by TCRdb to the late 2010s). Preparation of the library involved the immunoSEQ multiplex PCR assay. For the multiplex PCR, a mixture combining 60 forward primers for TCR Vbeta segments and 13 reverse primers for TCR Jbeta segments was used. TCRdb obtained this table from immuneACCESS and retained in-frame rearrangements with V and J assigned. These tables miss some clones; where compared with another copy, unresolved V genes account for less than half of the shortfall, and the remainder is unexplained. The sample data list hundreds of thousands of clones, and 75% to 85% of these were observed just once. Jointly, the top ten make up approximately 1.5% of the sample. The sample taken for sequencing was PBMCs. The source is a girl aged 5-17 years in good health and CMV-seronegative.

This rearrangement joins TRBV5-1 to TRBJ2-7; TRBD1 matches at 9 bases. CDR1 and CDR2 from the germline V gene are SGHRS and YFSETQ. The V and J ends lost 3 bases and 6 bases, in that order; junction bases with no gene match: 1. The CDR3 is 12 residues long. DNA for the CDR3: TGCGCCAGCAGCTCGACAGGGGGCGAGCAGTACTTC. Protein: CASSSTGGEQYF.

The chain carries TRBV7-9 and TRBJ1-5; 9 bases map to TRBD1. The CDR3 loop spans 15 amino acids. J lost 4 bases, V lost 5 bases, and 6 bases had no gene match. CDR1 is SEHNR and CDR2 is FQNEAQ in the germline V gene (reference sequence). In nucleotides, the CDR3 is TGTGCCAGCAGCCTCGGGACAGGGATTAATCAGCCCCAGCATTTT. Residues: CASSLGTGINQPQHF.

CDR3 sequence reads: CASSLAGGGASQGTYEQYF. CDR3 nucleotides: TGTGCCAGCAGCTTGGCTGGCGGGGGGGCCTCCCAGGGTACCTACGAGCAGTACTTC. This sequence joins TRBV5-4 and TRBJ2-7; 9 nucleotides agree with TRBD2. Germline CDR1 and CDR2: SGHNT and YYREEE (reference sequence). With V trimmed by 0 bases and J by 2 bases, 15 bases remained unmatched. The CDR3 consists of 19 residues.

This chain joins TRBV7-3 and TRBJ1-1, with TRBD1 identical over 7 bases. Trimming took 0 bases from V and 0 from J; bases not matched to a gene: 10. The CDR3 covers 18 residues. Germline V lookup: CDR1 SGHTA, CDR2 FQGTGA. As DNA, the CDR3 is TGTGCCAGCAGCTTAACCATTATAGGGGGCGCGGTGAACACTGAAGCTTTCTTT. Translation gives CASSLTIIGGAVNTEAFF. Full variable domain (outside the CDR3, taken from reference TRBV7-3 and TRBJ1-1): GAGVSQTPSNKVTEKGKYVELRCDPISGHTALYWYRQSLGQGPEFLIYFQGTGAADDSGLPNDRFFAVRPEGSVSTLKIQRTERGDSAVYLCASSLTIIGGAVNTEAFFGQGTRLTVV.

CDR3 coding DNA: TGTGCCAGCAGTGTGCTGAGACAGGGGATGCTCGATGGCTACACCTTC. Encoded protein: CASSVLRQGMLDGYTF. The rearrangement joins TRBV6-1 to TRBJ1-2, with 8 bases matching TRBD1. V gave up 4 bases and J gave up 6 bases; unmatched junction bases: 13. The CDR3 covers 16 residues. CDR1 is MNHNS and CDR2 is SASEGT in the germline V gene.

The chain joins TRBV30 to TRBJ2-3; perhaps TRBD1 as D (6 bases). Germline loops: CDR1 GTSNPN, CDR2 SVGIG (reference sequence). The CDR3 loop spans 12 amino acids. Trimming stripped 5 bases from V and 0 bases from J, with 6 bases between. The CDR3: CAWDRSTDTQYF. The CDR3 bases are TGTGCCTGGGACAGGAGCACAGATACGCAGTATTTT.

This clone appeared once. The V gene is TRBV18, the J gene TRBJ1-2; D ambiguous. The V end was cut by 2 bases, the J end by 1 base, with 11 bases between. CDR1 KGHSH and CDR2 LQKENI come from the germline V gene. CDR3 size: 15 residues. The DNA for the CDR3 is TGTGCCAGCTCACCAGTTCTCCAGGATAACTATGGCTACACCTTC. Amino acid sequence: CASSPVLQDNYGYTF. Complete variable domain (other parts from reference TRBV18 and TRBJ1-2): NAGVMQNPRHLVRRRGQEARLRCSPMKGHSHVYWYRQLPEEGLKFMVYLQKENIIDESGMPKERFSAEFPKEGPSILRIQQVVRGDSAAYFCASSPVLQDNYGYTFGSGTRLTVV.

The chain carries TRBV18 and TRBJ2-7; D may be TRBD1 (6 bases). Germline V gene lookup returns CDR1 KGHSH and CDR2 LQKENI. V lost 8 bases, J lost 3 bases, and 17 bases lay in between. The CDR3 totals 14 residues. CDR3 loop: CASTSGDGDYEQYF. As DNA, the CDR3 is TGTGCCAGCACTTCAGGGGATGGGGACTACGAGCAGTACTTC.

This clone has a handful of counts. The rearrangement joins TRBV6-1 to TRBJ2-7; D is possibly TRBD1 (5 bases). V gave up 7 bases and J gave up 0 bases, with 13 bases separating them. CDR1 MNHNS and CDR2 SASEGT come from the germline V gene. This CDR3 comprises 14 residues. CDR3 nucleotides: TGTGCCAGCACTCTGACAGCAAGCTCCTACGAGCAGTACTTC. As protein: CASTLTASSYEQYF.

The chain combines TRBV6-5 with TRBJ2-5; tentatively, D is TRBD1 (6 bases). Between the trimmed V and J ends, which lost 7 bases and 12 bases, there was a span of 18 bases. CDR3 length: 12 amino acids. Germline V CDR1 and CDR2: MNHEY, SVGAGI. CDR3 DNA: TGTGCCAGCACCCACCCCTCAGGGGCGGAGTACTTC. This gives the protein CASTHPSGAEYF.

The chain carries TRBV6-1 and TRBJ1-6; 8 bases are shared with TRBD1. Germline CDR1 reads MNHNS; CDR2 reads SASEGT. The V segment lost 7 bases and the J segment 10 bases; nucleotides outside the gene matches: 6. This CDR3 has 13 amino acids. The CDR3 DNA follows: TGTGCCAGCACCGACAGGGGAGACTCACCCCTCCACTTT. It specifies CASTDRGDSPLHF.

This clone occurred once. The V gene is TRBV30, the J gene TRBJ1-2; 7 bases line up with TRBD1. Germline trimming cut 0 bases from V and 5 bases from J; bases unmatched to any gene: 9. CDR1 and CDR2 from the germline V gene are GTSNPN and SVGIG (reference sequence). This CDR3 spans 15 amino acids. CDR3 region: CAWSVPGAGGYGYTF. DNA for the CDR3: TGTGCCTGGAGTGTACCGGGGGCAGGGGGATATGGCTACACCTTC.

Comment on this clone: One end of the junction varies from germline; a read error may be responsible. The chain's CDR3 is CSSSLAGSGDENGYTF. As DNA, the CDR3 is TGTTCCAGCAGCCTGGCGGGTTCAGGGGACGAAAATGGCTACACCTTC. The chain couples TRBV7-9 to TRBJ1-2; D is possibly TRBD1 (6 bases). This CDR3 comprises 16 residues. Germline V gene sequence: CDR1 SEHNR, CDR2 FQNEAQ (reference sequence).

The chain employs TRBV15 and TRBJ1-1; TRBD1 is a possible D gene (5 bases). The CDR3 spans 14 residues. Germline values: CDR1 LNHNV, CDR2 YYDKDF (reference sequence). V lost 1 base and J lost 6, with 12 bases in between. This CDR3 is CATSRGGREAEAFF. The CDR3 DNA follows: TGTGCCACCAGCAGAGGAGGCAGGGAGGCTGAAGCTTTCTTT.

The V gene is TRBV28, the J gene TRBJ2-3; 8 positions match TRBD2. The CDR3 runs to 15 residues. V was clipped by 1 base and J by 5 bases; unmatched bases: 5. Looked up from germline, CDR1 is MDHEN and CDR2 is SYDVKM. The CDR3 bases are TGTGCCAGCAGTTTATATCGGGAGGGAAAAGATACGCAGTATTTT. It specifies CASSLYREGKDTQYF. Full variable domain (missing parts from reference TRBV28 and TRBJ2-3): DVKVTQSSRYLVKRTGEKVFLECVQDMDHENMFWYRQDPGLGLRLIYFSYDVKMKEKGDIPEGYSVSREKKERFSLILESASTNQTSMYLCASSLYREGKDTQYFGPGTRLTVL.

The chain joins TRBV4-1 to TRBJ2-7; weak D call: TRBD1 (5 bases). The CDR3 is made up of 16 amino acids. V was pared by 5 bases and J by 6 bases, with 23 bases between. Germline V lookup: CDR1 MGHRA, CDR2 YSYEKL. This chain's CDR3 is CASSERAQGLLSEQYF. The DNA of the CDR3 is TGCGCCAGCAGCGAAAGAGCGCAGGGTTTATTGTCCGAGCAGTACTTC.

The rearrangement joins TRBV27 to TRBJ1-1, with TRBD1 identical over 7 bases. Germline V CDR1 and CDR2: MNHEY, SMNVEV (reference sequence). V dropped 6 bases and J dropped 3; count of bases not matched to a gene: 10. The CDR3 is 15 amino acids. CDR3 in amino acids: CASRYATGPHTEAFF. Here the CDR3 DNA reads TGTGCCAGCAGGTACGCGACAGGGCCGCACACTGAAGCTTTCTTT.

This chain connects TRBV18 to TRBJ1-2, with D tentatively TRBD1 (6 bases). Germline V gives CDR1 KGHSH, CDR2 LQKENI. Deletions cut 6 bases from V and 8 bases from J, with 22 bases between. This CDR3 comprises 15 residues. The CDR3 nucleotides are TGTGCCAGCTCGCTGGAACCGGACAGACGGCCCGGCTACACCTTC. It encodes CASSLEPDRRPGYTF.

The J gene is TRBJ2-7, the V gene TRBV7-9; possible D gene TRBD1, 6 bases. V was clipped by 7 bases and J by 0 bases, with 10 bases between them. The CDR3 is 13 residues long. CDR1 and CDR2 (germline): SEHNR, FQNEAQ (reference sequence). The CDR3 protein is CASMTGRSYEQYF. CDR3 bases: TGTGCCAGCATGACAGGCCGCTCCTACGAGCAGTACTTC.